Shown below are 10 T cell receptor beta chains from a single sample sequenced in a study of T cell repertoires in cytomegalovirus infection. These receptors have no identified antigens. One entry per CDR3 protein results from TCRdb running MiXCR on the reads. The sample shows approximately 300,000 distinct CDR3 sequences, around a quarter of them seen only once. This specimen was cultured PBMCs, taken from culture after CMV antigen stimulation. Receptors originate from a human donor in good health (CMV status not recorded). Some clones in this sample may be carry-over from other donors' samples.

This clonotype was seen at least ten times. The rearrangement joins TRBV27 to TRBJ2-1; 8 bases line up with TRBD2. The CDR3 consists of 14 residues. V lost 4 bases and J lost 14; bases outside the gene matches: 13. In germline, CDR1 is MNHEY, CDR2 SMNVEV (reference sequence). The CDR3 DNA reads TGTGCCAGCAGTTCAGCGGGAGCCACCGCTTTTAAGTTCTTC. Its protein product is CASSSAGATAFKFF.

About this clonotype: In this CDR3 the conserved last residue, phenylalanine or tryptophan, is missing, so a read error is likely. This rearrangement joins TRBV7-2 to TRBJ1-2; D remains ambiguous. The CDR3 runs 12 residues. CDR1 SGHTA and CDR2 FQGNSA come from the germline V gene. V lost 3 bases and J 8 bases, leaving 10 bases between the germline ends. The CDR3 here is CASSFLDGGYTY. As DNA, the CDR3 is TGTGCCAGCAGCTTTTTAGATGGAGGCTACACCTAC.

This chain links TRBV19 with TRBJ2-1; 11 nucleotides match TRBD2. Germline CDR1 LNHDA, CDR2 SQIVND (reference sequence). V shed 0 bases and J 5 bases; nucleotides not matched to a gene: 6. The CDR3 spans 17 residues. This chain's CDR3 is CASSIDTPGLADNEQFF. In nucleotides, the CDR3 is TGTGCCAGTAGTATAGACACCCCGGGACTAGCGGACAATGAGCAGTTCTTC.

The chain joins TRBV4-2 to TRBJ2-1; 12 nucleotides line up with TRBD2. Trimming removed 4 bases from V and 5 bases from J; junction bases left unmatched: 3. The CDR3 has 15 residues. The germline gives CDR1 LGHNA, CDR2 YNFKEQ. CDR3 coding DNA: TGTGCCAGCAGCCCTAGCGGGAGGGATCACAATGAGCAGTTCTTC. Residues: CASSPSGRDHNEQFF.

The chain recombines TRBV20-1 with TRBJ2-3, with 7 bases that match TRBD1. Germline lookup yields CDR1 DFQATT and CDR2 SNEGSKA (reference sequence). The CDR3 is made up of 14 amino acids. The ends lost 5 bases at V and 7 bases at J; junction bases unmatched: 12. CDR3 sequence (DNA): TGCAGTGCTGGCCTAGGGGGCGTGGGAAATACGCAGTATTTT. It translates to CSAGLGGVGNTQYF.

As DNA, the CDR3 is TGTGCCACCAACGACAGGGGGCTCGGTCCCGGAGGCGTCGGCACCATATATTTT. Encoded protein: CATNDRGLGPGGVGTIYF. The chain uses TRBV19 and TRBJ1-3; 10 bases match TRBD1. The length of the CDR3 is 18 residues. The germline V gene encodes CDR1 LNHDA and CDR2 SQIVND (reference sequence). The junction had 24 bases not matched to a gene; V was cut back by 10 bases and J by 9 bases.

The chain recombines TRBV11-2 with TRBJ2-7, with 11 bases that match TRBD2. This CDR3 comprises 14 residues. V trimming: 8 bases; J trimming: 3 bases; junction bases outside the gene matches: 6. Germline CDR1 reads SGHAT; CDR2 reads FQNNGV. The CDR3 DNA sequence: TGTGCCAGCCTTCTAGCGGGAGGAAACTACGAGCAGTACTTC. Its translation: CASLLAGGNYEQYF. Variable domain in full (rest from reference TRBV11-2 and TRBJ2-7): EAGVAQSPRYKIIEKRQSVAFWCNPISGHATLYWYQQILGQGPKLLIQFQNNGVVDDSQLPKDRFSAERLKGVDSTLKIQPAKLEDSAVYLCASLLAGGNYEQYFGPGTRLTVT.

This clonotype was found many times. CDR3 DNA sequence: TGTGCCAGCAGCCCCGCCGGGACCCCAATCACCGGGGAGCTGTTTTTT. This sequence encodes CASSPAGTPITGELFF. The chain recombines TRBV7-2 with TRBJ2-2, with D perhaps matching TRBD1 or TRBD2 (5 bases each). This CDR3 is 16 amino acids long. V was clipped by 5 bases and J by 4 bases, with 17 bases between them. CDR1 SGHTA and CDR2 FQGNSA come from the germline V gene. Looking up the rest from reference TRBV7-2 and TRBJ2-2 gives the full variable domain: GAGVSQSPSNKVTEKGKDVELRCDPISGHTALYWYRQSLGQGLEFLIYFQGNSAPDKSGLPSDRFSAERTGGSVSTLTIQRTQQEDSAVYLCASSPAGTPITGELFFGEGSRLTVL.

This clonotype was picked up many times. The V call is TRBV28, the J call TRBJ2-2, with 13 bases lining up with TRBD2. In germline, CDR1 is MDHEN, CDR2 SYDVKM. The CDR3 is 17 amino acids. The junction had 10 bases not matched to a gene; V was cut back by 5 bases and J by 7 bases. The CDR3 nucleotides are TGTGCCAGCAGTCCCAGGCGGACTAGCGGGAGTAGCGGGGAGCTGTTTTTT. It translates to CASSPRRTSGSSGELFF.

The chain combines TRBV4-3 with TRBJ2-4; no clear D. Germline V lookup: CDR1 LGHNA, CDR2 YSLEER. Trimming removed 0 bases at V and 3 bases at J, with 9 bases between. The CDR3 contains 15 residues. The CDR3 nucleotides read TGCGCCAGCAGCCAAGATCGCCGTTACAAAAACATTCAGTACTTC. Translating gives CASSQDRRYKNIQYF.